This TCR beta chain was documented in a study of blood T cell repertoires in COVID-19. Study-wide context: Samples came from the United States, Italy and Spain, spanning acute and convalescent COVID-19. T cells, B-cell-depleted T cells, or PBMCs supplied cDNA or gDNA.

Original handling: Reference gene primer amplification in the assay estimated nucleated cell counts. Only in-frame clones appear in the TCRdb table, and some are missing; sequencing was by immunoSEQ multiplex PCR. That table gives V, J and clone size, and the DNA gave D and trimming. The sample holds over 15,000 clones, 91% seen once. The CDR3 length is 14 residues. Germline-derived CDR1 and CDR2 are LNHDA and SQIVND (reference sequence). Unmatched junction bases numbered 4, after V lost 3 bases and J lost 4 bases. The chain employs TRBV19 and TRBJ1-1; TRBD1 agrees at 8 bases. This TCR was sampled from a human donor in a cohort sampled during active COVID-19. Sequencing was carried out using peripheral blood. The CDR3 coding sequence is TGTGCCAGTAGTATCGTCACAGGGGGCACTGAAGCTTTCTTT. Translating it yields CASSIVTGGTEAFF.